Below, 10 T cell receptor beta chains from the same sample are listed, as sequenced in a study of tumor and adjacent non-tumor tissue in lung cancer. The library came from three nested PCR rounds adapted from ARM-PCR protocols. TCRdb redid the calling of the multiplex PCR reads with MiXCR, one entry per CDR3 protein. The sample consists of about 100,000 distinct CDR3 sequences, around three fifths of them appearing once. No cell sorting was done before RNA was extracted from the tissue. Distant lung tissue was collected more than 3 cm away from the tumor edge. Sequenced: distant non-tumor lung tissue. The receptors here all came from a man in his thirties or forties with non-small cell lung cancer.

The CDR3 protein is CSARGGGGHHQPQHF. For the CDR3, the DNA is TGCAGTGCTAGAGGAGGTGGAGGGCATCACCAACCCCAGCATTTT. The chain is built from TRBV20-1 and TRBJ1-5; no clear D. V was shortened by 1 base and J by 10 bases, with 20 bases between the two germline ends. CDR1 and CDR2 from the germline V gene are DFQATT and SNEGSKA (reference sequence). This CDR3 spans 15 amino acids.

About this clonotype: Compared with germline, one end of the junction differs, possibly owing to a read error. The CDR3 coding sequence is TGTACCAGCAGTTACGAGGGTAACTATGGCTACACCTTC. Residues: CTSSYEGNYGYTF. V usage is TRBV6-6 and J usage is TRBJ1-2; D unresolved. Germline V gives CDR1 MNHNY, CDR2 SVGAGI (reference sequence). The CDR3 runs 13 residues.

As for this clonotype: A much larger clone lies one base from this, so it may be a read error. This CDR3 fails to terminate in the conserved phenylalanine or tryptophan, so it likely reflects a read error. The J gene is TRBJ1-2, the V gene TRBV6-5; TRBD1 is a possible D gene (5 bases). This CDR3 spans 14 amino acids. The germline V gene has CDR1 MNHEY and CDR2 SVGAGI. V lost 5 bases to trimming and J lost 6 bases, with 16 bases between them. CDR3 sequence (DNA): TGTGCCAGCAGTCTTCAGGGAGAGGCGAATGGCTACACCCTC. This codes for CASSLQGEANGYTL.

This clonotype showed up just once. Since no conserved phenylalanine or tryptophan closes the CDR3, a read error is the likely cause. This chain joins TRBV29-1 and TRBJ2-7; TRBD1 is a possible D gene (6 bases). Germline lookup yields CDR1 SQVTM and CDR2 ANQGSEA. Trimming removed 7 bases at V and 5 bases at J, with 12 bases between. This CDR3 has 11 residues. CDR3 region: CSASTGHEQYL. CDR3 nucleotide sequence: TGCAGCGCGAGTACAGGGCACGAGCAGTACCTC.

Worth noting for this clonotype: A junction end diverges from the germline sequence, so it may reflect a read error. The CDR3 DNA sequence: TGTGCCAGCAGCCCAAGTCATCAGGGAAATCAGTCCCAACATTTT. Residues: CASSPSHQGNQSQHF. The rearrangement uses TRBV6-5 and TRBJ1-5; D is possibly TRBD1 (5 bases). CDR1 is MNHEY and CDR2 is SVGAGI in the germline V gene. This CDR3 is built from 15 residues.

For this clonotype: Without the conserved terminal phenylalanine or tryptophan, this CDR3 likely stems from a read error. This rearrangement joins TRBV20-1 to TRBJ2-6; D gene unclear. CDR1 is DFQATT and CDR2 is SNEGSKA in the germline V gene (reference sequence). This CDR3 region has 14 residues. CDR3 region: CSARSRSGANVLTL. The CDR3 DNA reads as TGCAGTGCTAGATCAAGATCTGGAGCCAACGTCCTGACTTTG.

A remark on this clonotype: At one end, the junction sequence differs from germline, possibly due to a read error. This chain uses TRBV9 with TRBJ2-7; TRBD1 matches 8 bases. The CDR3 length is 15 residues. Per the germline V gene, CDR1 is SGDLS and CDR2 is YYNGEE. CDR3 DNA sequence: TGTGCCGGCAGCGCCGAGACAGGGGCCGGGTACGAGCAGTACTTC. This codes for CAGSAETGAGYEQYF.

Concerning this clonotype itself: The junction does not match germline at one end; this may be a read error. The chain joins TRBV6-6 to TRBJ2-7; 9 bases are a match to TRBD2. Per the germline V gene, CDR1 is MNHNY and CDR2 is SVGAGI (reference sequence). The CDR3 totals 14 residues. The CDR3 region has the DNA TGTGCCAGCACAATACTAGCGGGCACCTACGGGCAGTACTTC. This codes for CASTILAGTYGQYF.

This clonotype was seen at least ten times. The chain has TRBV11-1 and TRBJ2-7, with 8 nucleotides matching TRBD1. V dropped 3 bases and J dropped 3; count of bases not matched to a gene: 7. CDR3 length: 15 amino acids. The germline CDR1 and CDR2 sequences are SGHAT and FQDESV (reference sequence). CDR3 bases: TGTGCCAGCAGCTTGACAGGGGAGGCTGGCTACGAGCAGTACTTC. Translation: CASSLTGEAGYEQYF.

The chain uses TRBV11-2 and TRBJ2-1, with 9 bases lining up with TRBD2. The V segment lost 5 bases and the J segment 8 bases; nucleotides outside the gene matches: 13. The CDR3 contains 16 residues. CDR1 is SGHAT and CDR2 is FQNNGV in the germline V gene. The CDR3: CASSPLAAGGRDEQFF. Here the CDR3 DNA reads TGTGCCAGCAGCCCCCTGGCGGCGGGAGGGAGGGATGAGCAGTTCTTC.